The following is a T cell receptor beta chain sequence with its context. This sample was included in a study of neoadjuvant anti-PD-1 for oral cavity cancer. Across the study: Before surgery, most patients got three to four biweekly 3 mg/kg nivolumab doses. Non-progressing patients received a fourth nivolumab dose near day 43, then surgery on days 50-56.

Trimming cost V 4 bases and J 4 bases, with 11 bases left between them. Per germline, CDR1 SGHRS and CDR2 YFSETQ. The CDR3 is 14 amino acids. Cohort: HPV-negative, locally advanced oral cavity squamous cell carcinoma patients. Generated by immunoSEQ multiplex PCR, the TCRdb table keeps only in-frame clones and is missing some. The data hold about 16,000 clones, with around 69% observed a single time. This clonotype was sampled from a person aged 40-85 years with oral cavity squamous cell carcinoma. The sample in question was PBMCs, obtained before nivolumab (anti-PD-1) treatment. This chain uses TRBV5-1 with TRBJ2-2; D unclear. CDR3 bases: TGCGCCAGCAGCCCGGTCCAGTCCACCGGGGAGCTGTTTTTT. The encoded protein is CASSPVQSTGELFF.